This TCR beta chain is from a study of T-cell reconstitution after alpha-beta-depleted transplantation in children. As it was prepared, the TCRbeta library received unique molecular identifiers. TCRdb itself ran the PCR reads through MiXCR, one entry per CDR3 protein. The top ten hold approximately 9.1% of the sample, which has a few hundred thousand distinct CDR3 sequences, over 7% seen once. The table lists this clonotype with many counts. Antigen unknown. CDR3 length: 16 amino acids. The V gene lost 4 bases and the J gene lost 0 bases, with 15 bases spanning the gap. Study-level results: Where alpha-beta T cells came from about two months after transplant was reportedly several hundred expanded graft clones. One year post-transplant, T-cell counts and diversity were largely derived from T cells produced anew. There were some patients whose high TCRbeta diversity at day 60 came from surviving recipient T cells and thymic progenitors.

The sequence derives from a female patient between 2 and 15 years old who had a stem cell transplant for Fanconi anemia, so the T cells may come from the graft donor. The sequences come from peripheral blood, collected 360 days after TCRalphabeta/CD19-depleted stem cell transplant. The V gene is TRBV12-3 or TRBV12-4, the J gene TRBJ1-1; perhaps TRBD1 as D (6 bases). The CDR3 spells CASSYVPGHMNTEAFF. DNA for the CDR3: TGTGCCAGCAGTTATGTTCCGGGACATATGAACACTGAAGCTTTCTTT.